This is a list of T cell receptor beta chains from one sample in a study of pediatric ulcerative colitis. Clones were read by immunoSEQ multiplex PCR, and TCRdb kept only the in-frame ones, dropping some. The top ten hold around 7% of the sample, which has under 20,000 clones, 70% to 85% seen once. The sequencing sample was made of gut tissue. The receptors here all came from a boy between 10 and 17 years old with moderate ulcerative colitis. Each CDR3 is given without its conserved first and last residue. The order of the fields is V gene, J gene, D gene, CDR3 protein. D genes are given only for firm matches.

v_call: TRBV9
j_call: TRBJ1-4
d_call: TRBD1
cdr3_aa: ASSAYGTGGTNEKLF

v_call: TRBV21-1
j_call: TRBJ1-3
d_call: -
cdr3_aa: AAPPQGISGNTIY

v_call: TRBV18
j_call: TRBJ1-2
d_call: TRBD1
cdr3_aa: ASSPKGAYGYT

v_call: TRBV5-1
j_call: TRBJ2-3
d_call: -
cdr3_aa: ASRTNTDTQY

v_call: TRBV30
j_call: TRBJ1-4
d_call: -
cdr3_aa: AWSNGGDNEKLF

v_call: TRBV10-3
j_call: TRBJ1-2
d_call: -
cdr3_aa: AIRNSTDTYGYT

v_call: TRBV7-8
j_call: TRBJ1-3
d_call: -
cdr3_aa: ASAFSGNTIY

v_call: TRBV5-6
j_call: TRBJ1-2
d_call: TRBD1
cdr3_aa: ASSRTGGLYGYT

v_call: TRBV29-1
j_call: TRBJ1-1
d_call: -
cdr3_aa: SVLQAGTEAF

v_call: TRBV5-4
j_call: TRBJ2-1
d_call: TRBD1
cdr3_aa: ATRQGRNEQF

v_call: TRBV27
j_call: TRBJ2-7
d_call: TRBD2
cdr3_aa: ASSGLAGGLRYEQY

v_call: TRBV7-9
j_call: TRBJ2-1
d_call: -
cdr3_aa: ASSPTGPKF

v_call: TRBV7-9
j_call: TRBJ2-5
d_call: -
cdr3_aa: ASPPRGSVQETQY

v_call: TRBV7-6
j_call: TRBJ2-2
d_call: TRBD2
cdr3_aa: ASSLRSSGRAETGELF

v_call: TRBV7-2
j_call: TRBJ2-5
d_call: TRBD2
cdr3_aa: ASSPLGAGVVETQY

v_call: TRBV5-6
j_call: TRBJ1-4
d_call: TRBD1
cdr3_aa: ASSLVGQGTNEKLF

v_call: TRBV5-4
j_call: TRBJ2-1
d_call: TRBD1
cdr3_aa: ASSLSPGQGFNEQF

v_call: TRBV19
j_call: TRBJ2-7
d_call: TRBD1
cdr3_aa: ASSIGGTAEQY

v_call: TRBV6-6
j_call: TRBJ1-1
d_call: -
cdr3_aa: ASSQQMNTEAF

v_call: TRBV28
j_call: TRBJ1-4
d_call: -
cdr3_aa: ASRDDKEKLF

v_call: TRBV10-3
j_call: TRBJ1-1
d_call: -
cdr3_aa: AIAGTMNTEAF

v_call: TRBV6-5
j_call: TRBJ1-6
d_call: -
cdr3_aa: ASRRGDSPLH

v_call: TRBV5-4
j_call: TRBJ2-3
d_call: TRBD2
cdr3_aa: ASSWGTSGADTQY

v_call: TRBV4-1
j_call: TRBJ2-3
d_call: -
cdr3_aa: ASSQDRRDSSDTQY

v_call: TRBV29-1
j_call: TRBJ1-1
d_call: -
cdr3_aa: SVVINTEAF

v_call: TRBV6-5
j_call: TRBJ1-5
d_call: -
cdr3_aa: ASSYSTNQPQH

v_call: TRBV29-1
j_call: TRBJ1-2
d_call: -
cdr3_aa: SVEKGSVTESYT

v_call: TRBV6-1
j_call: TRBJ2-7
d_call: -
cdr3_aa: ASFPPGARREQY

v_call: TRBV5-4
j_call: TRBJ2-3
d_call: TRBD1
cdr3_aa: ASSLQGVRTDTQY

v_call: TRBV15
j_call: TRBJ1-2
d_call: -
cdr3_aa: ATSRDVGLGLYT

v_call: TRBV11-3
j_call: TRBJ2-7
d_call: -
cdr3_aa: ASSLGSGADEQY

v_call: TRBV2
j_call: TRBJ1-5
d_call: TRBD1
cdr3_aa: ASSGDRGLRPQH

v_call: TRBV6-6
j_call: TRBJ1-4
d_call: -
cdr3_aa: AGSGIRGEKLF

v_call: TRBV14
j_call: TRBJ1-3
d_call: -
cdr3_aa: ASSQEIGLAGNTIY

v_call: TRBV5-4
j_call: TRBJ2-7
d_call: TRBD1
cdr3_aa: ASSLWTGQYEQY

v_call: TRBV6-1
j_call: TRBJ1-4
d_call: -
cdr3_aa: ASIGGHNEKLF

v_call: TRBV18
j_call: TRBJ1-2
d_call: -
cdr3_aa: ASSPPGGYGYT

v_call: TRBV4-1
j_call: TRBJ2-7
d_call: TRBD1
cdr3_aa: ASSQDRIAAGGRYEQY

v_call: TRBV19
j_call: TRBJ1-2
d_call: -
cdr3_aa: ASSRDFQGNYGYT

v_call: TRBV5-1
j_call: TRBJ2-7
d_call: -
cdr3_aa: ASSLVDDSYEQY

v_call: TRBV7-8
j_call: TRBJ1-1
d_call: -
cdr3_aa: ASSLSLAAGAF

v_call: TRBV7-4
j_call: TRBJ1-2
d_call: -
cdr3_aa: ASSGLSSAKTYGYT

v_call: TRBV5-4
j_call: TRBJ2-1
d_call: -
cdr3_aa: ASSLEASSYNEQF

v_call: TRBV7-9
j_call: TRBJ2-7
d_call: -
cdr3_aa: ASSFGGSEYEQY

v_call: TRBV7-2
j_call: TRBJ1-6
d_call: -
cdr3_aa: ASSRGGYNSPLH

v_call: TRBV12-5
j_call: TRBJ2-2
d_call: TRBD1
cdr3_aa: ASGLARQGIGELF

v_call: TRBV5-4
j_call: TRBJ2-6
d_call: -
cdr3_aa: ASSTPAGEGGANVLT

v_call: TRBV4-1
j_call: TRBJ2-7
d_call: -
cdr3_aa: ASSPGDGSYEQY

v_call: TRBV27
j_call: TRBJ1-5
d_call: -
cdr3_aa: ASGGIPQPQH

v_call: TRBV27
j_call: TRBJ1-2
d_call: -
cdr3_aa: ASSLSIDARGYT

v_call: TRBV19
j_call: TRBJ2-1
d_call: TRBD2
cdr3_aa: ASSILAGANNEQF